This is a list of T cell receptor beta chains from one sample in a study of blood T cells in healthy people across ages. TCRdb re-derived calls from the 5' RACE reads in MiXCR, one entry per CDR3 protein. The sample comprises just over 1 million distinct CDR3 sequences, 35% to 55% of which are singletons, and 18% rests with the top ten. What was sequenced was blood. These receptors all stem from a woman aged 55-70 years in good health. CDR3s include the opening cysteine and the closing phenylalanine or tryptophan. Fields, in order: CDR3 protein, J gene, V gene.

CASSPQRGGNEKLFF | TRBJ1-4 | TRBV28
CASSEWPSGNTIYF | TRBJ1-3 | TRBV6-1
CATSWDRGEQYF | NA | TRBV15
CSVEDRGNEWGEKLFF | TRBJ1-4 | TRBV29-1
CASSLVGGDNEQFF | TRBJ2-1 | TRBV11-2
CASSSSPGLAGDEQYF | NA | TRBV5-1
CASSTAGGPYYNEQFF | TRBJ2-1 | TRBV5-1
CASSEWGGTGSYNEQFF | TRBJ2-1 | TRBV25-1
CSGSLTPTDTQYF | TRBJ2-3 | TRBV29-1
CASTFQAGTSAQVQYF | TRBJ2-7 | TRBV12-3/TRBV12-4
CASSSAGQGKETQFF | NA | TRBV11-3
CASSDGPQGTQYF | NA | TRBV2
CASSAGQSSYEQYF | TRBJ2-7 | TRBV2
CASSDPSGRWTGELFF | TRBJ2-2 | TRBV6-1
CASSGPSQETQYF | TRBJ2-5 | TRBV27
CASSPGTSGFEQFF | TRBJ2-1 | TRBV19
CASRREVFNEQFF | TRBJ2-1 | TRBV6-6
CSVVGGLNTEAFF | TRBJ1-1 | TRBV29-1
CASSVSLYGYTF | TRBJ1-2 | TRBV25-1
CATGQGIRETQYF | NA | TRBV10-3
CASSEGLAGKQYF | TRBJ2-7 | TRBV25-1
CASSTGTGGAGYGYTF | TRBJ1-2 | TRBV11-2
CASSKADLRDRPWETQYF | TRBJ2-5 | TRBV21-1
CASSLGRGSSEQFF | TRBJ2-1 | TRBV7-9
CASRIQGVGNQPQHF | TRBJ1-5 | TRBV28
CASSDSTERTQYF | TRBJ2-3 | TRBV6-5
CASSFQRELGTQYF | TRBJ2-3 | TRBV11-2
CASSLRQFAYEQYF | TRBJ2-7 | TRBV4-1
CASSYDRDGYTF | TRBJ1-2 | TRBV6-5
CASSLSSASYEQYF | TRBJ2-7 | TRBV28
CATSRGGGGWVRDTQYF | TRBJ2-3 | TRBV15
CSARVRSQAYNEQYF | TRBJ2-7 | TRBV20-1
CASSPWGNRQTDTYEQYF | NA | TRBV4-1
CASSPSEIETQYF | TRBJ2-5 | TRBV18
CASSLSQGNTEAFF | TRBJ1-1 | TRBV7-6
CASSDGGRSYEQYF | TRBJ2-7 | TRBV10-1
CATSSSGTPNTEAFF | TRBJ1-1 | TRBV15
CASSLYSRETQYF | TRBJ2-5 | TRBV11-3
CASRPGQGARRDNPYEQYF | NA | TRBV28
CASSAAGARNEQFF | TRBJ2-1 | TRBV5-1
CSARVTTREQYF | TRBJ2-7 | TRBV20-1
CASSLGLAGAIYNEQYF | NA | TRBV5-1
CASSLEVVSSYNEQFF | TRBJ2-1 | TRBV7-6
CASMGPSNSNSPLHF | TRBJ1-6 | TRBV27
CASRGWDTQYF | TRBJ2-3 | TRBV27
CSGGTNEQFF | TRBJ2-1 | TRBV29-1
CSARVRGRAADTQYF | TRBJ2-3 | TRBV20-1
CASSIRQGRGGPPDTQYF | TRBJ2-3 | TRBV27